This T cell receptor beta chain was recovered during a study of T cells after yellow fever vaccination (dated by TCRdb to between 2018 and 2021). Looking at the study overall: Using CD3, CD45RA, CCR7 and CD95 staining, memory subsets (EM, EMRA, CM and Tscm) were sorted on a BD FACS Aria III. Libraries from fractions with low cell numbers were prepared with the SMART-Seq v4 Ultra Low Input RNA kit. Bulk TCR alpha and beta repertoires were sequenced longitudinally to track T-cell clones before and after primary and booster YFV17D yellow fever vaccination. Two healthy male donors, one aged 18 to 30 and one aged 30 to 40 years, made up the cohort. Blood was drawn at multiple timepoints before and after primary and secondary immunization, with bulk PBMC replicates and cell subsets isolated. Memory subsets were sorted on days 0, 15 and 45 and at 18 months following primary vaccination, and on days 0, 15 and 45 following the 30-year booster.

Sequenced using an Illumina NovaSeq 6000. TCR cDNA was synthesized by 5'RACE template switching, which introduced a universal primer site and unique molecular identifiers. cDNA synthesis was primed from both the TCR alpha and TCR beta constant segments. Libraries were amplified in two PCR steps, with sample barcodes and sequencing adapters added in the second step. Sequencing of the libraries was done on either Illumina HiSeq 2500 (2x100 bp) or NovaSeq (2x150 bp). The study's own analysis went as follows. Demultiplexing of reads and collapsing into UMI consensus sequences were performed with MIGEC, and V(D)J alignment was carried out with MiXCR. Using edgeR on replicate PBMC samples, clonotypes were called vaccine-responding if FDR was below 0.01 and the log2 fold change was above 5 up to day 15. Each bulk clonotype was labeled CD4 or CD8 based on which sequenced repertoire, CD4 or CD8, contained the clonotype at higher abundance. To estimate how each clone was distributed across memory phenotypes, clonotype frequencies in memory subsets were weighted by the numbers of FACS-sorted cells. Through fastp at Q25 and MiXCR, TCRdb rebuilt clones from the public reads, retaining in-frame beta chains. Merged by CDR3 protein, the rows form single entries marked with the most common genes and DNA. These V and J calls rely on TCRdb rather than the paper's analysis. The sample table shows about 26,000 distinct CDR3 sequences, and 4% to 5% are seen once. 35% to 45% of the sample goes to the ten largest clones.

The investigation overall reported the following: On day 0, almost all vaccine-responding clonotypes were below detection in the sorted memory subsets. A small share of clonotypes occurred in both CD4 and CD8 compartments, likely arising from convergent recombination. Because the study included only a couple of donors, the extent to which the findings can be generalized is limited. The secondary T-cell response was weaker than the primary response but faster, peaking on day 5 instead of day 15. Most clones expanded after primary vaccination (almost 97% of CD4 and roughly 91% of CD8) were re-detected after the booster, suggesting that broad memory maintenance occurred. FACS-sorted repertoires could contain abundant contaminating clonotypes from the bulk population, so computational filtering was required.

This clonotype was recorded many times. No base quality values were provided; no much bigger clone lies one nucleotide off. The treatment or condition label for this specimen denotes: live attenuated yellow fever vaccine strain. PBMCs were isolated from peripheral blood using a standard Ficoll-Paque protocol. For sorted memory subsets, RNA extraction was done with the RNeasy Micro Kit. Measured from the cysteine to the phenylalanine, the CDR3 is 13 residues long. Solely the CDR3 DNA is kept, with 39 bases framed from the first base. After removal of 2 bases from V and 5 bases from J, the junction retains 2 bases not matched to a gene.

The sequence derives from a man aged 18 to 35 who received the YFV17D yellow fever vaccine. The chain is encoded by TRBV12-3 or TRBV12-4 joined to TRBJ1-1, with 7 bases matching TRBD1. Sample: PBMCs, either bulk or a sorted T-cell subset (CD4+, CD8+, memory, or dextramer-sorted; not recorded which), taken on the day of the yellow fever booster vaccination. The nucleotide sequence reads TGTGCCAGCAGTTTACCAGGGGGGACTGAAGCTTTCTTT. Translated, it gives CASSLPGGTEAFF.